What follows is one TCR beta chain and its context. Its matching antigen is unknown. The data originate from a study of T cell responses to AZD1222 COVID-19 vaccine. The method was immunoSEQ multiplex PCR; TCRdb's version includes in-frame clones alone and lacks a portion of them. The sample yields more than 110,000 clones, over 75% seen once. Notes on the study in general: Clonal diversity may have been underestimated, and the donors were mostly white British, with more females than males. Dominant CD4 TCR responses targeted spike regions 160-218 and 743-854.

Germline values: CDR1 KGHSH, CDR2 LQKENI. Between the trimmed V and J ends, which lost 0 bases and 0 bases, there was a span of 12 bases. This CDR3 comprises 17 residues. Material: peripheral blood, obtained on day 0 of AZD1222 vaccination. This receptor was obtained from an adult in good health. This chain joins TRBV18 and TRBJ1-3; D ambiguous. CDR3 DNA sequence: TGTGCCAGCTCACCACCGCCGGCAGCCAGCTCTGGAAACACCATATATTTT. As protein: CASSPPPAASSGNTIYF. Combining the CDR3 with reference TRBV18 and TRBJ1-3 gives the whole variable domain NAGVMQNPRHLVRRRGQEARLRCSPMKGHSHVYWYRQLPEEGLKFMVYLQKENIIDESGMPKERFSAEFPKEGPSILRIQQVVRGDSAAYFCASSPPPAASSGNTIYFGEGSWLTVV.